Listed here are 18 T cell receptor beta chains from one sample, sequenced in a study of CD8 T cells in Susac syndrome (dated by TCRdb to between 2018 and 2021). The library was obtained by the immunoSEQ multiplex PCR assay. RNA was extracted using the RNeasy kit, and about 0.5 to 1 ug of the RNA was reverse transcribed with random hexamers. The public reads were quality trimmed at Q25 with fastp and then assembled into clones with MiXCR by TCRdb, keeping productive beta chains. A single entry per CDR3 protein holds the most common genes and DNA from its merged rows. In this sample the table shows around 100,000 distinct CDR3 sequences, approximately 95% of which occur a single time. In total, the top ten clones hold approximately 0.33% of the sample. Material: CD8+ T cells from PBMCs. Source of these receptors: a human donor with Susac syndrome.

This clonotype was seen a few times. This chain connects TRBV29-1 to TRBJ2-7; a possible D gene is TRBD1 (5 bases). This CDR3 has 11 residues. Trimming took 4 bases from V and 5 from J, leaving 9 bases between them. Germline V gives CDR1 SQVTM, CDR2 ANQGSEA. This CDR3 is CSVGQGNEQYF. As DNA, the CDR3 is TGCAGCGTTGGGCAGGGAAACGAGCAGTACTTC.

This rearrangement joins TRBV3-1 to TRBJ1-1, with TRBD1 identical over 7 bases. The V segment lost 5 bases and the J segment 8 bases; nucleotides outside the gene matches: 5. There are 12 residues in the CDR3. Looked up from germline, CDR1 is LGHDT and CDR2 is YNNKEL (reference sequence). CDR3 amino acids: CASSYGTAEAFF. The CDR3 nucleotides read TGTGCCAGCAGCTACGGGACAGCGGAAGCTTTCTTT.

This clonotype was detected once. V gene TRBV21-1 combines with J gene TRBJ2-1; TRBD1 was called by the table and not checked on the DNA. TRBV21-1 is described as a pseudogene. The CDR3 consists of 16 residues. CDR3 DNA sequence: TGTGCCAGCACCCCAGAGGGGCAATATCCGTCCAATGAGCAGTTCTTC. Its translation is CASTPEGQYPSNEQFF.

The rearrangement uses TRBV20-1 and TRBJ2-1; D call uncertain. CDR1 DFQATT and CDR2 SNEGSKA come from the germline V gene (reference sequence). CDR3 size: 15 residues. V was pared by 0 bases and J by 10 bases, with 19 bases between. The CDR3 region is CSARDPATAREEQFF. The CDR3 coding sequence is TGCAGTGCTAGAGACCCTGCTACAGCACGAGAAGAGCAGTTCTTC.

This chain joins TRBV7-9 and TRBJ1-1; D is unclear. The V gene's germline CDR1 is SEHNR and CDR2 FQNEAQ (reference sequence). Trimming took 6 bases from V and 6 from J, leaving 11 bases between them. This CDR3 has 12 residues. The CDR3 region has the DNA TGTGCCAGCAGGAGCACAGACGCTGAAGCTTTCTTT. Protein: CASRSTDAEAFF.

The chain links TRBV27 to TRBJ1-1; 7 nucleotides line up with TRBD1. CDR1 and CDR2 from the germline V gene are MNHEY and SMNVEV (reference sequence). The CDR3 is 15 amino acids. V gave up 1 base and J gave up 4 bases; unmatched junction bases: 6. This chain's CDR3 is CASSLYQGGVTEAFF. In DNA, the CDR3 is TGTGCCAGCAGTTTATATCAGGGGGGTGTCACTGAAGCTTTCTTT.

The rearrangement uses TRBV20-1 and TRBJ1-1; D is undetermined. Germline lookup yields CDR1 DFQATT and CDR2 SNEGSKA (reference sequence). V lost 2 bases and J lost 11, with 18 bases in between. The CDR3 totals 13 residues. CDR3 nucleotide sequence: TGCAGTGCTAGACCCGGGGAGACGTTTAATGCTTTCTTT. Translated: CSARPGETFNAFF.

The chain links TRBV27 to TRBJ1-5; D not certain. Germline CDR1 is MNHEY and CDR2 is SMNVEV (reference sequence). The length of the CDR3 is 15 residues. V lost 3 bases to trimming and J lost 5 bases, with 14 bases between them. This CDR3 is CASSFTPGRDQPQHF. The CDR3 DNA reads TGTGCCAGCAGTTTCACACCGGGCCGAGATCAGCCCCAGCATTTT.

The rearrangement links TRBV19 to TRBJ1-5; TRBD1 matches 8 bases. Looked up from germline, CDR1 is LNHDA and CDR2 is SQIVND (reference sequence). The CDR3 has 13 residues. V shed 4 bases and J 7 bases; nucleotides not matched to a gene: 3. Written as DNA, the CDR3 is TGTGCCAGTAGTACTCAGGGGGCCCAGCCCCAGCATTTT. Amino acid sequence: CASSTQGAQPQHF.

The chain couples TRBV7-2 to TRBJ2-1; a weak D match, TRBD2 (5 bases). Germline V lookup: CDR1 SGHTA, CDR2 FQGNSA. The CDR3 sequence is 16 residues long. V lost 6 bases, J lost 1 base, and 16 bases lay in between. In DNA, the CDR3 is TGTGCCAGCAGTCGAAATTCCGGACTTTCCTACAATGAGCAGTTCTTC. Its protein product is CASSRNSGLSYNEQFF.

This chain connects TRBV19 to TRBJ1-1; TRBD1 aligns across 10 bases. The CDR3 sequence is 15 residues long. Trimming took 8 bases from V and 2 from J; bases not matched to a gene: 8. CDR1 LNHDA and CDR2 SQIVND come from the germline V gene (reference sequence). CDR3 region: CASFDRGLINTEAFF. CDR3 nucleotides: TGTGCCAGTTTCGACAGGGGGCTTATCAACACTGAAGCTTTCTTT.

This clonotype was seen only once. V gene TRBV5-5 combines with J gene TRBJ2-7; no clear D. The CDR3 is 14 residues long. Germline CDR1 SGHKS, CDR2 YYEKEE (reference sequence). V was clipped by 0 bases and J by 6 bases, with 13 bases between them. DNA for the CDR3: TGTGCCAGCAGCTTGGAATGGGTGAAGGGCGAGCAGTACTTC. Protein: CASSLEWVKGEQYF.

The chain uses TRBV29-1 and TRBJ2-7, with D perhaps given as TRBD1 or TRBD2 (5 bases each). This CDR3 is built from 16 residues. The germline gives CDR1 SQVTM, CDR2 ANQGSEA. V dropped 7 bases and J dropped 0 bases, with 22 bases sitting between them. The DNA for the CDR3 is TGCAGCGCACTAGACGGGGACCGTCATAGCTCCTACGAGCAGTACTTC. Its translation is CSALDGDRHSSYEQYF.

This chain links TRBV5-1 with TRBJ2-3; 10 bases map to TRBD1. This CDR3 region has 15 residues. The ends lost 5 bases at V and 4 bases at J; junction bases unmatched: 7. Germline assignment: CDR1 SGHRS and CDR2 YFSETQ. This CDR3 is CASSQDRGRSDTQYF. CDR3 sequence (DNA): TGCGCCAGCAGTCAAGACAGGGGGCGATCAGATACGCAGTATTTT. Together with reference TRBV5-1 and TRBJ2-3, the CDR3 gives the full variable domain: KAGVTQTPRYLIKTRGQQVTLSCSPISGHRSVSWYQQTPGQGLQFLFEYFSETQRNKGNFPGRFSGRQFSNSRSEMNVSTLELGDSALYLCASSQDRGRSDTQYFGPGTRLTVL.

A word on this clonotype: An end of the junction does not agree with germline; a read error may underlie this. This sequence joins TRBV20-1 and TRBJ2-7; 7 bases are a match to TRBD2. The CDR3 has 13 amino acids. Per the germline V gene, CDR1 is DFQATT and CDR2 is SNEGSKA (reference sequence). Here the CDR3 DNA reads TGCAGTGCGAGAGCGGGGCCAGCCTACGAGCAGTACTTC. This encodes CSARAGPAYEQYF.

The genes are TRBV29-1 and TRBJ1-1, with D tentatively TRBD1 (6 bases). Germline V gives CDR1 SQVTM, CDR2 ANQGSEA. CDR3 length: 13 amino acids. With 6 bases removed from V and 1 base from J, the gap between germline ends came to 12 bases. CDR3 sequence reads: CSVMMTGNTEAFF. The CDR3 DNA follows: TGCAGCGTGATGATGACAGGGAACACTGAAGCTTTCTTT. Drawing the rest from reference TRBV29-1 and TRBJ1-1, the complete variable domain is SAVISQKPSRDICQRGTSLTIQCQVDSQVTMMFWYRQQPGQSLTLIATANQGSEATYESGFVIDKFPISRPNLTFSTLTVSNMSPEDSSIYLCSVMMTGNTEAFFGQGTRLTVV.

V usage is TRBV5-6 and J usage is TRBJ1-5, with TRBD1 as a possible D gene (5 bases). The germline gives CDR1 SGHDT, CDR2 YYEEEE. The V gene lost 0 bases and the J gene lost 0 bases, with 7 bases spanning the gap. The CDR3 runs 15 residues. The CDR3 nucleotides read TGTGCCAGCAGCTTGGCCCAGGGTAGCAATCAGCCCCAGCATTTT. Translation: CASSLAQGSNQPQHF.

The genes are TRBV15 and TRBJ1-1; TRBD1 aligns across 10 bases. Germline CDR1 and CDR2: LNHNV and YYDKDF (reference sequence). The CDR3 loop spans 15 amino acids. V shed 3 bases, J shed 5 bases, and the junction held 6 bases outside the gene matches. This CDR3 reads CATSSPDRGLTEAFF. The CDR3 DNA sequence: TGTGCCACCAGCAGCCCTGACAGGGGGCTGACTGAAGCTTTCTTT.